This T cell receptor beta chain came from a study of blood T cell repertoires in COVID-19. The study drew participants aged 18 to 89 years from roughly 25 US areas. In the source study's methods: Amplification from reference gene primers served as the basis for estimated nucleated cell counts. Only in-frame clones appear in the TCRdb table, and some are missing; sequencing was by immunoSEQ multiplex PCR. V and J calls and clone size come straight from that table; D and trimming were deduced from the DNA. The data contain around 400,000 clones, roughly 88% of them singletons. The germline V gene has CDR1 SGHRS and CDR2 YFSETQ. Trimming stripped 0 bases from V and 2 bases from J, with 6 bases between. The CDR3 runs to 13 residues.

The chain couples TRBV5-1 to TRBJ2-7; D unresolved. The sequenced material came from PBMCs or T cells enriched from blood (not recorded which). This TCR came from a woman younger than 35 who had been exposed to COVID-19. The CDR3 loop reads CASSLANTYEQYF. The DNA of the CDR3 is TGCGCCAGCAGCTTGGCCAACACCTACGAGCAGTACTTC.